This T cell receptor (beta chain) was obtained from a study of T-cell memory formation after mild COVID-19. Study-wide findings and caveats: Clones that contracted from day 15 to 85 were balanced CD4/CD8, while later expanders leaned CD4+.

TCRdb reanalysed the 5' RACE reads using MiXCR and keeps one entry per CDR3 protein. The data contain about 150,000 distinct CDR3 sequences, more than 12% of them seen just once; the ten biggest clones take up roughly an eighth. V shed 4 bases and J shed 5 bases, with 8 bases lying between them. The V gene's germline CDR1 is MGHDK and CDR2 SYGVNS. This CDR3 comprises 12 residues. This clonotype was seen only a few times. Its cognate antigen is unknown. The sequenced material came from PBMCs or a T cell subset sorted from them (not recorded which). The chain recombines TRBV25-1 with TRBJ2-5, with D perhaps TRBD1 (6 bases). This clonotype originated in an adult woman who had mild COVID-19 (a few samples of this study predate the infection). Cell type and time point are not known. This CDR3 reads CASSGQVETQYF. In DNA form, the CDR3 reads TGTGCCAGCAGTGGACAGGTGGAGACCCAGTACTTC.